This T cell receptor (beta chain) appears in the sequencing data of a study of immune characterization of retroperitoneal liposarcoma. TCRdb processed the PCR reads anew with MiXCR; each CDR3 protein has one entry. The repertoire consists of around 20,000 distinct CDR3 sequences, with under 45% occurring once and the leading ten covering 7.4%. Germline trimming cut 0 bases from V and 3 bases from J; bases unmatched to any gene: 2. The CDR3 totals 15 residues. The genes are TRBV5-3 and TRBJ2-3; 9 bases agree with TRBD2. TRBV5-3 is filed as an ORF, its function uncertain. The sequence was collected from a male donor with retroperitoneal liposarcoma. Material: blood. CDR3 nucleotides: TGTGCCAGAAGCTTGGATGCGGGAGGGACAGATACGCAGTATTTT. Its protein is CARSLDAGGTDTQYF.